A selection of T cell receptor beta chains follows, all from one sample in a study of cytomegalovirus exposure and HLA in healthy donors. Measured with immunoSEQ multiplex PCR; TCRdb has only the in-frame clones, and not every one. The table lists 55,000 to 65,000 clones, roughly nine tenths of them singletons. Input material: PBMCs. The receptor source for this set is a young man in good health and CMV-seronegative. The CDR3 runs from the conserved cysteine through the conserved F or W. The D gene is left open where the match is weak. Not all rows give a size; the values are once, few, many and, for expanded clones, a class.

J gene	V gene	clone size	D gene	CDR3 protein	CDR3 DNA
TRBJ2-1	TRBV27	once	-	CASSQYVGSYNEQFF	TGTGCCAGCAGCCAATACGTCGGCTCCTACAATGAGCAGTTCTTC
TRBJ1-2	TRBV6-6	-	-	CASSYLGADGYTF	TGTGCCAGCAGTTACTTAGGGGCTGATGGCTACACCTTC
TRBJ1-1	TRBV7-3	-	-	CASSPGGGQTEAFF	TGTGCCAGCAGCCCCGGGGGGGGTCAGACTGAAGCTTTCTTT
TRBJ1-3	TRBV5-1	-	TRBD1	CASSLDTQGAGNTIYF	TGCGCCAGCAGCTTGGACACACAGGGGGCTGGAAACACCATATATTTT
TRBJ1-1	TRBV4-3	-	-	CASSQERYTEAFF	TGCGCCAGCAGCCAAGAACGGTACACTGAAGCTTTCTTT
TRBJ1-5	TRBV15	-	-	CATSSRGSNQPQHF	TGTGCCACCAGCAGTCGGGGTAGCAATCAGCCCCAGCATTTT
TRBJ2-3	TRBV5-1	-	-	CASSSGNPSTDTQYF	TGCGCCAGCAGCTCCGGGAACCCTAGCACAGATACGCAGTATTTT
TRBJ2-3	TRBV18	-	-	CASSPFRPGAASTDTQYF	TGTGCCAGCTCACCCTTTCGACCGGGAGCCGCGAGCACAGATACGCAGTATTTT
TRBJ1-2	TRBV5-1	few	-	CASVPPGTTYGYTF	TGCGCCAGCGTCCCCCCCGGGACAACCTATGGCTACACCTTC
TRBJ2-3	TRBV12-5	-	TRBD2	CASGAGLAGADTQYF	TGTGCTAGTGGGGCGGGACTAGCGGGAGCAGATACGCAGTATTTT
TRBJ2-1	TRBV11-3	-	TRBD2	CASSLDIAPVSGIYEQFF	TGTGCCAGCAGCTTAGATATTGCCCCAGTTAGCGGGATCTATGAGCAGTTCTTC
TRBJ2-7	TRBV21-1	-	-	CASSKDPDVRLAGGRDYEQYF	TGTGCCAGCAGCAAAGACCCCGACGTGAGACTAGCGGGAGGTCGCGACTACGAGCAGTACTTC
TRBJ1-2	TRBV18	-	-	CASSPVERPGGYGYTF	TGTGCCAGCTCACCAGTGGAACGGCCCGGGGGCTATGGCTACACCTTC
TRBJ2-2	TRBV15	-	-	CATSRGWGGGELFF	TGTGCCACCAGCAGAGGGTGGGGAGGAGGGGAGCTGTTTTTT
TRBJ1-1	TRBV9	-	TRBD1	CASSTRTGLSTEAFF	TGTGCCAGCAGCACGCGGACAGGGCTGTCCACTGAAGCTTTCTTT
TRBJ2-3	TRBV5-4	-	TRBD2	CASSLVVAGTMDTQYF	TGTGCCAGCAGCTTGGTGGTAGCGGGAACGATGGATACGCAGTATTTT
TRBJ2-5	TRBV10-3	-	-	CAISTEDPGTQYF	TGTGCCATCAGTACGGAGGACCCGGGGACCCAGTACTTC
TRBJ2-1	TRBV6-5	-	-	CASSDSGYEQFF	TGTGCCAGCAGTGATTCAGGGTATGAGCAGTTCTTC
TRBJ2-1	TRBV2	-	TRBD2	CASSENPGLAAPGGFGEQFF	TGTGCCAGCAGTGAAAACCCGGGACTAGCGGCCCCGGGGGGGTTCGGTGAGCAGTTCTTC
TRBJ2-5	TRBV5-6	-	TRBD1	CASSTGQGETQYF	TGTGCCAGCAGCACAGGACAGGGGGAGACCCAGTACTTC
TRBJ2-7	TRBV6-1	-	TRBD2	CASSEVRLADQKDF	TGTGCCAGCAGTGAAGTGCGACTAGCGGACCAGAAGGACTTC
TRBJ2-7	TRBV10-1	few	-	CASSEVGGVEQYF	TGCGCCAGCAGTGAGGTAGGAGGCGTTGAGCAGTACTTC
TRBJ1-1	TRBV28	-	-	CASRAGRTEAFF	TGTGCCAGCAGGGCAGGGAGGACTGAAGCTTTCTTT
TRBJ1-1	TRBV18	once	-	CASSSGRDTEAFF	TGTGCCAGCTCTTCCGGTAGAGACACTGAAGCTTTCTTT
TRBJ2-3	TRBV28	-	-	CASSPPGSLFTDTQYF	TGTGCCAGCAGCCCCCCGGGGTCCCTATTCACAGATACGCAGTATTTT
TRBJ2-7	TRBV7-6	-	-	CASSLALTMDIYEQYF	TGTGCCAGCAGCTTAGCCCTAACTATGGACATCTACGAGCAGTACTTC
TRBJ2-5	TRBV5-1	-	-	CASSLESIGGETQYF	TGCGCCAGCAGCTTGGAGTCCATCGGAGGGGAGACCCAGTACTTC
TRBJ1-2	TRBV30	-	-	CAWSVRGGYGYTF	TGTGCCTGGAGTGTTAGGGGAGGCTATGGCTACACCTTC
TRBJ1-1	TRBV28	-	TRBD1	CASIRQGMAEAFF	TGTGCCAGCATCAGACAGGGGATGGCTGAAGCTTTCTTT
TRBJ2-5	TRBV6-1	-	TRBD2	CASSEIAGGKETQYF	TGTGCCAGCAGTGAAATCGCGGGAGGCAAAGAGACCCAGTACTTC
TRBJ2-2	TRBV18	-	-	CASSPGGASLFF	TGTGCCAGCTCACCGGGGGGGGCCTCGCTGTTTTTT
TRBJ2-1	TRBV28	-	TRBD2	CASSAPGLAFYEQFF	TGTGCCAGCAGTGCGCCGGGACTAGCGTTTTATGAGCAGTTCTTC
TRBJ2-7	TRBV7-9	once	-	CASSLAALYDEQYF	TGTGCCAGCAGCTTAGCGGCACTATACGACGAGCAGTACTTC
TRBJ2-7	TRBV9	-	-	CASSVGPAYEQYF	TGTGCCAGCAGCGTGGGGCCCGCCTACGAGCAGTACTTC
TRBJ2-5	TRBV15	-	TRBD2	CATSREVAGDEKTQYF	TGTGCCACCAGCAGAGAGGTTGCGGGGGATGAGAAGACCCAGTACTTC
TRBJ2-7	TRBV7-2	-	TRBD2	CASGTSGSYEQYF	TGTGCCAGCGGGACTAGCGGGAGCTACGAGCAGTACTTC
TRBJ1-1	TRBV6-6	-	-	CASSSDRHLF	TGTGCCAGCAGCTCTGACAGGCATCTCTTT
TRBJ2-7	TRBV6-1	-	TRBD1	CASRRQGSVYEQYF	TGTGCCAGCAGAAGACAGGGTTCTGTCTACGAGCAGTACTTC
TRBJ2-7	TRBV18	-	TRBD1	CASSPGTGGSYEQYF	TGTGCCAGCTCACCAGGGACAGGGGGATCGTACGAGCAGTACTTC
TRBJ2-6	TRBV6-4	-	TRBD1	CASSDSTGDGANVLTF	TGTGCCAGCAGTGACTCGACAGGGGATGGGGCCAACGTCCTGACTTTC
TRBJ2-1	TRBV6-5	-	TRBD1	CASSYGQGVYNEQFF	TGTGCCAGCAGTTACGGACAGGGAGTATACAATGAGCAGTTCTTC
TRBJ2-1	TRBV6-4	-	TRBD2	CASSPRPGGSSYNEQFF	TGTGCCAGCAGTCCTAGACCGGGGGGAAGCTCCTACAATGAGCAGTTCTTC
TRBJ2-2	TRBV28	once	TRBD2	CASNSGGLVGTTGELFF	TGTGCCAGCAATTCTGGCGGACTAGTAGGGACCACCGGGGAGCTGTTTTTT
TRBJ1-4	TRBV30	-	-	CAWSEAGNEKLFF	TGTGCCTGGAGTGAGGCCGGGAATGAAAAACTGTTTTTT
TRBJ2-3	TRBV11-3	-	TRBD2	CASSTSSGRTDTQYF	TGTGCCAGCAGCACCTCTAGCGGGAGAACAGATACGCAGTATTTT
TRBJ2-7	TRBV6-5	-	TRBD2	CASSPLPSGSHEQYF	TGTGCCAGCAGCCCACTCCCTAGCGGGAGTCACGAGCAGTACTTC
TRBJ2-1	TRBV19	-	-	CASSIKGGLYNEQFF	TGTGCCAGTAGTATTAAGGGGGGGCTCTACAATGAGCAGTTCTTC
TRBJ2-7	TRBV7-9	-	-	CASSFRRDTSGEQYF	TGTGCCAGCAGCTTCCGACGGGACACCTCAGGCGAGCAGTACTTC
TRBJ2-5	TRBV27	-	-	CASSLTSGQETQYF	TGTGCCAGCAGTTTAACCTCAGGGCAAGAGACCCAGTACTTC
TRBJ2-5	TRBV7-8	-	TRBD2	CASSSGLAGRGETQYF	TGTGCCAGCAGCTCTGGACTAGCGGGAAGAGGAGAGACCCAGTACTTC
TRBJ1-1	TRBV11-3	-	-	CASHSNGNTEAFF	TGTGCCAGCCATTCTAACGGGAACACTGAAGCTTTCTTT
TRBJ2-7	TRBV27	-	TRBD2	CASRRAGGLYEQYF	TGTGCCAGCAGGCGAGCGGGAGGGCTCTACGAGCAGTACTTC
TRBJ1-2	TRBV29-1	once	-	CSVDGALYGYTF	TGCAGCGTTGATGGGGCTTTATATGGCTACACCTTC
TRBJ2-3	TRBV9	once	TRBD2	CASSVGWSSGDTQYF	TGTGCCAGCAGCGTAGGGTGGAGTAGCGGGGATACGCAGTATTTT
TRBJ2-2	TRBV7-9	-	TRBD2	CASSLHAGGYNTGELFF	TGTGCCAGCAGCTTACATGCGGGAGGGTACAACACCGGGGAGCTGTTTTTT
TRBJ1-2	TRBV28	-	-	CASSLNQVERYTF	TGTGCCAGCAGTTTAAACCAGGTGGAAAGGTACACCTTC
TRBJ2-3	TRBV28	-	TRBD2	CASSLWTGEGSTDTQYF	TGTGCCAGCAGTTTATGGACGGGGGAGGGAAGCACAGATACGCAGTATTTT
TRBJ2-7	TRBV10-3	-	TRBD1	CAIGQGAREQYF	TGTGCCATCGGACAGGGGGCGCGTGAGCAGTACTTC